A single TCR beta chain is shown here with its context. What it binds is not known. The data are from a study of shared clonotypes between healthy human individuals. Study information: CD4 naive and memory got three plates each, CD8 naive two, CD8 memory one. Broader study findings: Sharing of clonotypes among donors was expected to vary with sequencing depth.

Study processing details: ImmunoSEQ only sent back junction sequences with no quality scores, so filtering was done differently. Clones were read by immunoSEQ multiplex PCR, and TCRdb kept only the in-frame ones, dropping some. The DNA was the basis for D and trimming; V, J and clone size are from that table. The sample has approximately 600,000 clones; roughly 95% are singletons. Terminally differentiated effector memory CD45RA+ cells were excluded from the naive CD8 cells, which were CD45RO-negative and positively selected for CCR7. Germline-derived CDR1 and CDR2 are SGHNT and YYREEE (reference sequence). The CDR3 runs to 15 residues. V lost 4 bases, J lost 5 bases, and 12 bases stayed unmatched.

What was sequenced was naive CD8+ T cells sorted from blood. The sequence was collected from a woman in her 30s in good health. The chain recombines TRBV5-4 with TRBJ2-7; 7 positions match TRBD2. The chain's CDR3 is CASSRRDSGLDEQYF. The CDR3 DNA sequence: TGTGCCAGCAGCCGCAGAGATAGCGGGCTAGACGAGCAGTACTTC.